Below, one T cell receptor (beta chain) is given with its context. This sample was taken from a study of glioma-infiltrating T cells after dendritic cell vaccination. Study-level information: Samples are from glioblastoma patients in Phase I and II dendritic cell vaccine trials. Between the early 2000s and the early 2010s, patients got autologous tumor lysate-pulsed dendritic cell vaccines. The vaccine used monocyte-derived dendritic cells pulsed overnight with autologous tumor lysate.

CDR1 is SNHLY, CDR2 FYNNEI, per germline. This CDR3 has 13 residues. Trimming removed 7 bases at V and 4 bases at J, with 11 bases between. Input was 2 ug genomic DNA, or all available if less. Profiling relied on immunoSEQ multiplex PCR, and the TCRdb table lists in-frame clones only, not all of them. Among around 92,000 clones listed, approximately 84% were seen once. Time point noted: after dendritic cell vaccination, including at tumor progression/relapse. The source material was blood, sampled after dendritic cell vaccination. The gene calls are TRBV2 and TRBJ1-5; D unclear. The clonotype was recovered from a human donor with glioblastoma. CDR3 loop: CASTGDLNQPQHF. CDR3 nucleotides: TGTGCCAGCACCGGGGATTTGAATCAGCCCCAGCATTTT.